Following are 26 T cell receptor beta chains from one sample sequenced in a study of T cell repertoires in cytomegalovirus infection. No antigens are known for them. One entry per CDR3 protein results from TCRdb running MiXCR on the reads. Seen here are approximately 770,000 distinct CDR3 sequences, under 35% observed once, and the top ten hold roughly 13%. This material consisted of cultured CD8+ T cells from PBMCs, taken from culture after CMV antigen stimulation. These receptor sequences come from a human donor in good health (CMV status not recorded). Some clones in this sample may be carry-over from other donors' samples.

This clonotype was counted a few times. The chain joins TRBV20-1 to TRBJ2-7; TRBD2 matches 10 bases. From germline, CDR1 is DFQATT and CDR2 SNEGSKA (reference sequence). The J segment lost 0 bases and the V segment lost 1 base, leaving 6 bases of the junction unmatched. The CDR3 spans 16 residues. The chain's CDR3 is CSARVLAGSSSYEQYV. The CDR3 DNA reads TGCAGTGCTAGAGTACTAGCGGGGAGTAGCTCCTACGAGCAGTACGTC.

The table lists this clonotype with a few counts. V is TRBV7-9 and J is TRBJ2-3; D unclear. Looked up from germline, CDR1 is SEHNR and CDR2 is FQNEAQ (reference sequence). V was trimmed by 5 bases and J by 0 bases, leaving 12 bases between them. The CDR3 has 15 residues. This CDR3 reads CASSVPAASTDTQYF. The CDR3 DNA is TGTGCCAGCAGCGTACCCGCCGCTAGCACAGATACGCAGTATTTT.

This clonotype was seen at least ten times. The chain combines TRBV7-2 with TRBJ2-3; TRBD2 aligns across 9 bases. Germline V gives CDR1 SGHTA, CDR2 FQGNSA. This CDR3 has 15 residues. The V segment lost 1 base and the J segment 5 bases; nucleotides outside the gene matches: 4. The CDR3 sequence is CASSLGGGAKDTQYF. As DNA, the CDR3 is TGTGCCAGCAGCTTAGGCGGGGGGGCTAAAGATACGCAGTATTTT.

This clonotype has a single count. As DNA, the CDR3 is TGTGCCAGCAGCCAAACCCGCGGAGGGAGGGGTAATTCACCCCTCCACTTT. Protein sequence: CASSQTRGGRGNSPLHF. J is TRBJ1-6 and V is TRBV14; the D gene is possibly TRBD1 (5 bases). Between the trimmed V and J ends, which lost 2 bases and 6 bases, there was a span of 17 bases. Looked up from germline, CDR1 is SGHDN and CDR2 is FVKESK. The CDR3 extends over 17 amino acids.

The CDR3 reads CASSWQGSGANVLTF. The CDR3 region has the DNA TGTGCCAGCAGCTGGCAGGGTTCTGGGGCCAACGTCCTGACTTTC. V is TRBV7-2 and J is TRBJ2-6; D may be TRBD1 (5 bases). Per germline, CDR1 SGHTA and CDR2 FQGNSA. The CDR3 is 15 amino acids. V dropped 4 bases and J dropped 1 base, with 8 bases sitting between them.

This clonotype was counted a few times. The chain uses TRBV12-3 or TRBV12-4 and TRBJ2-1; 12 nucleotides agree with TRBD2. The CDR3 sequence is 16 residues long. V lost 4 bases to trimming and J lost 5 bases; unmatched junction nucleotides: 6. The CDR3 here is CASSSWTSGDNNEQFF. In DNA, the CDR3 is TGTGCCAGCAGTTCTTGGACTAGCGGGGACAACAATGAGCAGTTCTTC.

The V and J genes are TRBV7-9 and TRBJ2-2; D is undetermined. The CDR3 consists of 13 residues. Germline V gives CDR1 SEHNR, CDR2 FQNEAQ (reference sequence). V was shortened by 7 bases and J by 4 bases, with 10 bases between the two germline ends. The CDR3 sequence is CASNSRSTGELFF. The CDR3 DNA reads as TGTGCCAGCAACTCCAGGAGCACCGGGGAGCTGTTTTTT.

The chain employs TRBV10-3 and TRBJ1-2; D unresolved. Germline CDR1 reads ENHRY; CDR2 reads SYGVKD. Between the trimmed V and J ends, which lost 3 bases and 7 bases, there was a span of 18 bases. CDR3 length: 15 amino acids. The CDR3, as DNA: TGTGCCATCAGTGATGAGACATGGAGATTTTCTGGCTACACCTTC. Its translation is CAISDETWRFSGYTF.

The chain uses TRBV27 and TRBJ2-3, with 14 bases matching TRBD2. The germline gives CDR1 MNHEY, CDR2 SMNVEV (reference sequence). With 5 bases clipped from V and 5 bases from J, the junction kept 3 bases outside the gene matches. The CDR3 has 15 residues. The chain's CDR3 is CASSVGLAGGDTQYF. The CDR3 DNA follows: TGTGCCAGCAGTGTCGGACTAGCGGGGGGAGATACGCAGTATTTT.

This clonotype was counted only a few times. This chain connects TRBV20-1 to TRBJ1-2; D unclear. Trimming took off 1 base at V and 7 bases at J, with 22 bases between the two ends. CDR1 DFQATT and CDR2 SNEGSKA come from the germline V gene (reference sequence). The length of the CDR3 is 16 residues. The chain's CDR3 is CSARGGSDSTSIGYTF. The CDR3 nucleotides read TGCAGTGCTAGAGGTGGATCCGACTCAACTTCTATTGGCTACACCTTC.

The chain combines TRBV5-1 with TRBJ2-3; D is unresolved. The CDR3 spans 15 residues. The germline V and J ends were trimmed by 0 bases and 2 bases, with 10 bases remaining between them. Germline-derived CDR1 and CDR2 are SGHRS and YFSETQ. The CDR3 sequence is CASSLEALATDTQYF. The CDR3 DNA reads as TGCGCCAGCAGCTTGGAGGCCCTCGCCACAGATACGCAGTATTTT.

CDR3 sequence reads: CASSWGTGNEQYF. The CDR3 bases are TGTGCCAGCAGCTGGGGGACAGGTAACGAGCAGTACTTC. The chain has TRBV12-3 or TRBV12-4 and TRBJ2-7; TRBD1 aligns across 8 bases. CDR3 length: 13 amino acids. Unmatched junction bases numbered 6, after V lost 6 bases and J lost 5 bases.

The rearrangement joins TRBV19 to TRBJ2-5; 7 bases match TRBD2. The CDR3 runs 17 residues. CDR1 and CDR2 (germline): LNHDA, SQIVND (reference sequence). V dropped 7 bases and J dropped 0; count of bases not matched to a gene: 14. The CDR3 protein is CASTQERGRGNQETQYF. In DNA, the CDR3 is TGTGCCAGTACCCAAGAAAGAGGGCGGGGGAACCAAGAGACCCAGTACTTC.

There are many counts of this clonotype. The rearrangement joins TRBV7-6 to TRBJ2-7; no firm D call. V was clipped by 1 base and J by 0 bases, with 7 bases between them. Germline V gene lookup returns CDR1 SGHVS and CDR2 FNYEAQ. This CDR3 contains 14 residues. CDR3 amino acids: CASSLGQNSYEQYF. Written as DNA, the CDR3 is TGTGCCAGCAGCTTAGGCCAGAACTCCTACGAGCAGTACTTC. Together with reference TRBV7-6 and TRBJ2-7, the CDR3 gives the full variable domain: GAGVSQSPRYKVTKRGQDVALRCDPISGHVSLYWYRQALGQGPEFLTYFNYEAQQDKSGLPNDRFSAERPEGSISTLTIQRTEQRDSAMYRCASSLGQNSYEQYFGPGTRLTVT.

This clonotype was counted only a few times. This sequence joins TRBV7-6 and TRBJ2-2; D is unresolved. Germline CDR1 is SGHVS and CDR2 is FNYEAQ. The CDR3 sequence is 14 residues long. Between the trimmed V and J ends, which lost 2 bases and 3 bases, there was a span of 7 bases. This CDR3 is CASSLISDTGELFF. CDR3 bases: TGTGCCAGCAGCTTAATATCGGACACCGGGGAGCTGTTTTTT.

This clonotype was observed a handful of times. The chain carries TRBV28 and TRBJ2-5; 7 bases align to TRBD1. The CDR3 extends over 18 amino acids. Trimming took 2 bases from V and 5 from J; bases not matched to a gene: 17. CDR1 and CDR2 from the germline V gene are MDHEN and SYDVKM. The CDR3 reads CASSLPRQDRILEETQYF. DNA of the CDR3: TGTGCCAGCAGTTTACCTAGGCAGGACAGGATCCTGGAGGAGACCCAGTACTTC.

This rearrangement joins TRBV29-1 to TRBJ1-2; unclear D gene. CDR3 length: 13 amino acids. From germline, CDR1 is SQVTM and CDR2 ANQGSEA. Deletions cut 5 bases from V and 2 bases from J, with 12 bases between. The CDR3: CSVHTGLNYGYTF. The CDR3 DNA sequence: TGCAGCGTTCACACGGGCCTCAACTATGGCTACACCTTC.

The chain is built from TRBV5-4 and TRBJ2-6; D is ambiguous. Germline-derived CDR1 and CDR2 are SGHNT and YYREEE (reference sequence). CDR3 length: 16 residues. V lost 3 bases and J lost 0, with 10 bases in between. The CDR3 nucleotides are TGTGCCAGCAGCTCGACCATTGTCTCTGGGGCCAACGTCCTGACTTTC. Its protein product is CASSSTIVSGANVLTF.

The chain recombines TRBV27 with TRBJ2-7, with D possibly TRBD2 on 7 matching bases. This CDR3 has 15 amino acids. CDR1 and CDR2 (germline): MNHEY, SMNVEV (reference sequence). V was shortened by 0 bases and J by 7 bases, with 16 bases between the two germline ends. CDR3 coding DNA: TGTGCCAGCAGTTTATCAAAGGGGGGGACGGGGGAGCAGTACTTC. Amino acid sequence: CASSLSKGGTGEQYF.

The rearrangement uses TRBV11-3 and TRBJ2-5; possible D gene TRBD1, 6 bases. This CDR3 is built from 15 residues. Germline-derived CDR1 and CDR2 are SGHNT and YENEEA. Trimming stripped 3 bases from V and 5 bases from J, with 16 bases between. The CDR3 is CASSFRGGVEETQYF. CDR3 coding DNA: TGTGCCAGCAGCTTCAGGGGTGGGGTGGAGGAGACCCAGTACTTC.

The CDR3: CASSNPTGGSYEQYF. CDR3 sequence (DNA): TGTGCCAGCAGCAACCCTACGGGCGGATCCTACGAGCAGTACTTC. The chain couples TRBV5-6 to TRBJ2-7; no firm D call. Germline lookup yields CDR1 SGHDT and CDR2 YYEEEE. The ends were cut back, 4 bases at V and 1 base at J, with 15 bases in the middle. This CDR3 region has 15 residues. The whole variable domain, remainder taken from reference TRBV5-6 and TRBJ2-7, is DAGVTQSPTHLIKTRGQQVTLRCSPKSGHDTVSWYQQALGQGPQFIFQYYEEEERQRGNFPDRFSGHQFPNYSSELNVNALLLGDSALYLCASSNPTGGSYEQYFGPGTRLTVT.

The CDR3: CASGFLTDGTNTGELFF. CDR3 nucleotides: TGTGCTAGTGGTTTCCTGACTGACGGAACTAACACCGGGGAGCTGTTTTTT. The rearrangement joins TRBV12-5 to TRBJ2-2; D is unresolved. The V end lost 3 bases, the J end lost 2 bases, and 16 bases lay between the germline ends. CDR3 size: 17 residues. Germline CDR1 and CDR2: LGHNT and FRNRAP.

The gene calls are TRBV5-1 and TRBJ1-1, with D tentatively TRBD1 (5 bases). Looked up from germline, CDR1 is SGHRS and CDR2 is YFSETQ. The CDR3 is made up of 15 amino acids. Trimming left V 3 bases short and J 3 bases short, with 15 bases between. The CDR3 reads CASSSGEGWDTEAFF. CDR3 DNA sequence: TGCGCCAGCAGCTCGGGGGAGGGATGGGACACTGAAGCTTTCTTT. Full variable domain (missing parts from reference TRBV5-1 and TRBJ1-1): KAGVTQTPRYLIKTRGQQVTLSCSPISGHRSVSWYQQTPGQGLQFLFEYFSETQRNKGNFPGRFSGRQFSNSRSEMNVSTLELGDSALYLCASSSGEGWDTEAFFGQGTRLTVV.

Ten or more counts support this clonotype. The chain is built from TRBV7-8 and TRBJ2-1; D unclear. The V end lost 4 bases, the J end lost 9 bases, and 16 bases lay between the germline ends. This CDR3 is built from 14 residues. Germline CDR1 and CDR2: SGHVS and FQNEAQ. CDR3 sequence reads: CASSSRLAGSEQFF. The CDR3 region has the DNA TGTGCCAGCAGCTCAAGACTCGCTGGGTCTGAGCAGTTCTTC.

J is TRBJ2-2 and V is TRBV7-6; D is perhaps TRBD2 (7 bases). The CDR3 has 16 residues. Per germline, CDR1 SGHVS and CDR2 FNYEAQ. Trimming stripped 5 bases from V and 6 bases from J, with 19 bases between. The CDR3 is CASSPSEGGAAGELFF. CDR3 bases: TGTGCCAGCAGCCCTTCGGAGGGGGGGGCCGCCGGGGAGCTGTTTTTT.

The chain carries TRBV5-8 and TRBJ2-2; D is perhaps TRBD2 (5 bases). There are 14 residues in the CDR3. Trimming pared 4 bases from V and 6 bases from J, leaving 13 bases between. Germline CDR1 is SGHTS and CDR2 is YDEGEE. The CDR3 loop is CASSQDLYAGELFF. The CDR3 bases are TGTGCCAGCAGCCAGGACTTGTACGCCGGGGAGCTGTTTTTT.